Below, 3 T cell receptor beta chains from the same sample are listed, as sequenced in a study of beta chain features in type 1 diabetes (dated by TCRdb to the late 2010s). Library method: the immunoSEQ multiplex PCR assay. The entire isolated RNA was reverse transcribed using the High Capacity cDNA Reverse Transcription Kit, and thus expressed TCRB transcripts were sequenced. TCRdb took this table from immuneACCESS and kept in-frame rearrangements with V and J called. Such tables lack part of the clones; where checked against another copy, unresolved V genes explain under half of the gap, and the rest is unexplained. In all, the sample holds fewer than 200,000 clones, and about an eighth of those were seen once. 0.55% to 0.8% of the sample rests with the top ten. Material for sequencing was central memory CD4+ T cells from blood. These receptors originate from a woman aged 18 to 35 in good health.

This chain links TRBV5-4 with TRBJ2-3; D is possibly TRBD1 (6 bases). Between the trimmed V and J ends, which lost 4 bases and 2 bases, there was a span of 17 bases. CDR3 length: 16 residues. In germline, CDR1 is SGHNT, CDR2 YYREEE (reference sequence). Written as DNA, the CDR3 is TGTGCCAGCAGCATTCCCCGGGACACCTACACAGATACGCAGTATTTT. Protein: CASSIPRDTYTDTQYF.

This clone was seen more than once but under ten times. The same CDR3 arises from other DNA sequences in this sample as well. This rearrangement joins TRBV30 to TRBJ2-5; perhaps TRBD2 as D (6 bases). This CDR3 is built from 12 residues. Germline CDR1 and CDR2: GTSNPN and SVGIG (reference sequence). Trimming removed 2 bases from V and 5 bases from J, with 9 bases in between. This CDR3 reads CAWSRGRETQYF. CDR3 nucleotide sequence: TGTGCCTGGAGTCGGGGGAGGGAGACCCAGTACTTC.

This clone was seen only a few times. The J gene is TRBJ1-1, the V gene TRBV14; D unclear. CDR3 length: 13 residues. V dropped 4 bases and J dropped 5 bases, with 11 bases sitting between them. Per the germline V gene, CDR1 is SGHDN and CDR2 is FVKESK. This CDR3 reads CASSRARGTEAFF. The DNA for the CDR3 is TGTGCCAGCAGCCGAGCACGGGGTACTGAAGCTTTCTTT.